The source of this T cell receptor (beta chain) is a study of patients and donors after allogeneic stem cell transplantation. This CDR3 contains 12 residues. CDR1 SGHRS and CDR2 YFSETQ come from the germline V gene. Trimming stripped 2 bases from V and 5 bases from J, with 8 bases between. MiXCR, run by TCRdb on the RT-PCR reads, gives a single entry per CDR3 protein. The profile shows about 74,000 distinct CDR3 sequences, more than 25% of them singletons. Input material: blood, either unsorted or a sorted T cell fraction (not recorded which). The chain carries TRBV5-1 and TRBJ2-7, with a possible D match to TRBD2 (5 bases). The TCR originated in a human donor who was either an allogeneic HSCT recipient or a stem cell or donor lymphocyte infusion donor (not recorded which). It is not recorded whose cells these are; they may come from a transplant donor. The CDR3 sequence: CASSFEGHEQYF. The DNA of the CDR3 is TGCGCCAGCAGCTTTGAGGGCCACGAGCAGTACTTC.